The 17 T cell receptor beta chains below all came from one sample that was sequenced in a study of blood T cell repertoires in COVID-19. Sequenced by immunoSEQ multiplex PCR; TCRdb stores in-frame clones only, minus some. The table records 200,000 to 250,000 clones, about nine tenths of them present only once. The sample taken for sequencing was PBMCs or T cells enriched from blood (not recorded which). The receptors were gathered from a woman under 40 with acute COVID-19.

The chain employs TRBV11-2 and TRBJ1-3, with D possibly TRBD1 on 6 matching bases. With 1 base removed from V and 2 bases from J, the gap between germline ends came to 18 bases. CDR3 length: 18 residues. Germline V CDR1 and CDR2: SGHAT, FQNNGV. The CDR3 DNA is TGTGCCAGCAGCTTAGTCTCTAGCAGGGGTCGGACTGGAAACACCATATATTTT. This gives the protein CASSLVSSRGRTGNTIYF.

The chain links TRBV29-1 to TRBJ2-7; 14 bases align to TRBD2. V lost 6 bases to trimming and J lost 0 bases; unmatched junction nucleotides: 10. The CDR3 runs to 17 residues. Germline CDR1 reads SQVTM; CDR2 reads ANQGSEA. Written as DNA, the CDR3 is TGCAGCGTGATGGGACTAGCGGGAGACTTGAGCTCCTACGAGCAGTACTTC. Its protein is CSVMGLAGDLSSYEQYF.

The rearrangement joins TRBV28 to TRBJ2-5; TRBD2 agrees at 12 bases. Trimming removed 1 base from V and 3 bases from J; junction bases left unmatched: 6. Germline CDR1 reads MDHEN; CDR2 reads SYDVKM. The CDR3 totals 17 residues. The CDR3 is CASSLYLAGGPEETQYF. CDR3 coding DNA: TGTGCCAGCAGTTTATACCTAGCGGGGGGGCCGGAAGAGACCCAGTACTTC.

The CDR3 coding sequence is TGTGCCAGCAGCAACATTCCCTACGAGCAGTACTTC. Translation gives CASSNIPYEQYF. The chain combines TRBV28 with TRBJ2-7; the D is unclear. This CDR3 is built from 12 residues. The germline V gene has CDR1 MDHEN and CDR2 SYDVKM. The V end lost 6 bases, the J end lost 2 bases, and 8 bases lay between the germline ends.

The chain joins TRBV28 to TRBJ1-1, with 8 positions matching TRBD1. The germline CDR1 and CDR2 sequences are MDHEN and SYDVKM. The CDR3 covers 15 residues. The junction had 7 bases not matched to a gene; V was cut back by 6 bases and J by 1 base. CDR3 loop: CASSQHGTGNTEAFF. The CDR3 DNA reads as TGTGCCAGCAGCCAACACGGGACAGGGAACACTGAAGCTTTCTTT.

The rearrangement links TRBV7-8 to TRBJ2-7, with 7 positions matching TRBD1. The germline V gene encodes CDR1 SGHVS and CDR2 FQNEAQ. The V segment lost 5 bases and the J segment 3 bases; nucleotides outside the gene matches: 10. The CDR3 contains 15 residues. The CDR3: CASSARRQGNYEQYF. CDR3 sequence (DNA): TGTGCCAGCAGCGCTAGGAGACAGGGTAACTACGAGCAGTACTTC. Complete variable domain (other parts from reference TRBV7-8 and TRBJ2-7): GAGVSQSPRYKVAKRGQDVALRCDPISGHVSLFWYQQALGQGPEFLTYFQNEAQLDKSGLPSDRFFAERPEGSVSTLKIQRTQQEDSAVYLCASSARRQGNYEQYFGPGTRLTVT.

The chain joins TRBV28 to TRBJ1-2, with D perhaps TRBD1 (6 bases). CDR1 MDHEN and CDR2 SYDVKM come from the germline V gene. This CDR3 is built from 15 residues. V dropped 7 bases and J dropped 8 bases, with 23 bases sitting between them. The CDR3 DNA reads TGTGCCAGCACCGTCGTTGCAGGGACATCGGGAGGCTACACCTTC. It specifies CASTVVAGTSGGYTF.

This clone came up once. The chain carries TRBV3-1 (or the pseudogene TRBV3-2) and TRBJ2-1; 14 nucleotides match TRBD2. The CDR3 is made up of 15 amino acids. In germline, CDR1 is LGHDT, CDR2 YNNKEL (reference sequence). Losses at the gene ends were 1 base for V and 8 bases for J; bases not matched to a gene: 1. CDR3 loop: CASSQGLAGGDEQFF. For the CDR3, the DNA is TGTGCCAGCAGCCAAGGACTAGCGGGAGGGGATGAGCAGTTCTTC.

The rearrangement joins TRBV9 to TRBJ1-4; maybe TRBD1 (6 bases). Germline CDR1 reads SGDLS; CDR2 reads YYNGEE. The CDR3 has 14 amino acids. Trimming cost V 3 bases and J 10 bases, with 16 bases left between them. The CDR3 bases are TGTGCCAGCAGCGGGCCAAGTCGAGGGGGAAAACTGTTTTTT. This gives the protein CASSGPSRGGKLFF.

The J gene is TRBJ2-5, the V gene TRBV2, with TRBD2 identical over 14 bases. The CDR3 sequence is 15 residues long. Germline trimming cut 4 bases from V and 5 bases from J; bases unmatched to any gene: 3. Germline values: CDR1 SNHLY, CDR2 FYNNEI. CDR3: CASSGTSGRLETQYF. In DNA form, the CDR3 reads TGTGCCAGCAGTGGGACTAGCGGGAGGCTCGAGACCCAGTACTTC.

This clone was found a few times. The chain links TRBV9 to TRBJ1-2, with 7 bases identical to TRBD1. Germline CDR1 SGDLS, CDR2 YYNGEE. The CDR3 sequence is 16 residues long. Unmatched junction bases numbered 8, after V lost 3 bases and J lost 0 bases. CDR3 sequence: CASSDRDSTPNYGYTF. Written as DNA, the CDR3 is TGTGCCAGCAGCGACCGGGACAGTACACCTAACTATGGCTACACCTTC.

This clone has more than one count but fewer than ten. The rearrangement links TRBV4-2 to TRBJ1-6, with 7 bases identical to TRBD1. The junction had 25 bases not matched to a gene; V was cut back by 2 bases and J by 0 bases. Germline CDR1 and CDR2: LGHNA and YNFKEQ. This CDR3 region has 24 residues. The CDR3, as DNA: TGTGCCAGCAGCCAAAGGACAGGTTGGTCTTTCTATAACCCCTCGAGCTCCTATAATTCACCCCTCCACTTT. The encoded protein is CASSQRTGWSFYNPSSSYNSPLHF.

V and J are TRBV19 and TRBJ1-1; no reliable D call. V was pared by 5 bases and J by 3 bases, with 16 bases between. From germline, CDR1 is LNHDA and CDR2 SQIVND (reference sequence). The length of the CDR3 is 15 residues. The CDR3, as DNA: TGTGCCAGTAGTCCAGCGGCCAAAAGGGACACTGAAGCTTTCTTT. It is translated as CASSPAAKRDTEAFF.

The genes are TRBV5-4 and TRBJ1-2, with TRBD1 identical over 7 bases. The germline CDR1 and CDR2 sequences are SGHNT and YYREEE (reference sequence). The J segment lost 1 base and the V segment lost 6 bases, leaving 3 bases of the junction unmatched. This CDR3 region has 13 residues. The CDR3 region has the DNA TGTGCCAGCAACTACAGGGGTAACTATGGCTACACCTTC. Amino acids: CASNYRGNYGYTF.

CDR3 in DNA: TGTGCCAGCAGCCCAACGGAAGTTAGGAGCGGCGAGCAGTTCTTC. Protein: CASSPTEVRSGEQFF. The chain carries TRBV7-8 and TRBJ2-1; tentatively, D is TRBD2 (5 bases). This CDR3 region has 15 residues. The V gene lost 5 bases and the J gene lost 10 bases, with 21 bases spanning the gap. Germline CDR1 SGHVS, CDR2 FQNEAQ.

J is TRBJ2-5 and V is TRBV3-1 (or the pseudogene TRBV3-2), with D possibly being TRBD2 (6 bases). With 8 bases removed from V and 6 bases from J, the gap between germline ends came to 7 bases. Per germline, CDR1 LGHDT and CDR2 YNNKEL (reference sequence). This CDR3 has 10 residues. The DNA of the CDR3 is TGTGCCAGCGGAGGGAAGACCCAGTACTTC. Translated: CASGGKTQYF.

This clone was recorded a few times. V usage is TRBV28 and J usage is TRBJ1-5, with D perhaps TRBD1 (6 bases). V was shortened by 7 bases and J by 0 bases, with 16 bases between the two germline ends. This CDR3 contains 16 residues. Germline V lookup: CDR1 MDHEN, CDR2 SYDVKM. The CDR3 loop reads CASILGGGLSNQPQHF. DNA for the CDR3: TGTGCCAGCATTCTAGGGGGAGGGCTTAGCAATCAGCCCCAGCATTTT.